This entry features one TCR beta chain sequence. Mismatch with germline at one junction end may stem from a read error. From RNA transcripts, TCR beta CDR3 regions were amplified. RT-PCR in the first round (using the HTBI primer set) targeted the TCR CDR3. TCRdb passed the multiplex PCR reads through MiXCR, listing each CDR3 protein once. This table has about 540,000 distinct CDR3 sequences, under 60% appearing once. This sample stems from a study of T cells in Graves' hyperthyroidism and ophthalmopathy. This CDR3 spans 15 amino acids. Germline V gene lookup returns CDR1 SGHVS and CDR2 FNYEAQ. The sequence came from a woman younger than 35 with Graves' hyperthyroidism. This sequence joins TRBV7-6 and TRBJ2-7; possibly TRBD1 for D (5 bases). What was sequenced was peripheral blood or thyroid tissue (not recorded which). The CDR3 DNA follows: TGCGCCAGCAGCCAAGAGAGCGTGTGGGGCAACGAGCAGTACTTC. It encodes CASSQESVWGNEQYF.